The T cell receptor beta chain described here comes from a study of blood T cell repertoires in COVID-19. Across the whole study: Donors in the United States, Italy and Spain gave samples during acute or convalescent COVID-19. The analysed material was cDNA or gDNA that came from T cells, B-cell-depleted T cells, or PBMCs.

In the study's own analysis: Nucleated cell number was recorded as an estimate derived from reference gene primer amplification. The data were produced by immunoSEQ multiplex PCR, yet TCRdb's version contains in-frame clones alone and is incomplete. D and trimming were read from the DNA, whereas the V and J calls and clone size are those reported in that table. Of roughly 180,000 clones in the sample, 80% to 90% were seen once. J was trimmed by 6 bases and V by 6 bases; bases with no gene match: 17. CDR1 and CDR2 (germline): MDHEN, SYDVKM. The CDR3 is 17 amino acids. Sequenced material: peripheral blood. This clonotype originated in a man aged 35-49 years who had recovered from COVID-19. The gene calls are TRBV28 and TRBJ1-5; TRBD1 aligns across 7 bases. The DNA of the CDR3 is TGTGCCAGCAGGGACCCCGGGACAGCAGGGAAGGGTCAGCCCCAGCATTTT. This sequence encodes CASRDPGTAGKGQPQHF.